This T cell receptor beta chain was sequenced for a study of shared clonotypes between healthy human individuals. The authors' processing: Filtering differed because ImmunoSEQ produced junction-only sequences that carried no quality scores. Only in-frame clones appear in the TCRdb table, and some are missing; sequencing was by immunoSEQ multiplex PCR. Clonal size and the V and J genes are those of that table, whereas D and trimming came from the DNA. The sample lists roughly 1.4 million clones, 98% occurring once. This CDR3 spans 15 amino acids. Deletions cut 3 bases from V and 8 bases from J, with 20 bases between. The germline V gene encodes CDR1 SGHDT and CDR2 YYEEEE. The study drew its donors from healthy HIV-negative adults without recent acute infections or vaccinations. The study drew all its donors from Caucasian adults living in Nashville, Tennessee.

The chain couples TRBV5-6 to TRBJ1-2; maybe TRBD1 (5 bases). The specimen sequenced was naive CD4+ T cells sorted from blood. The sample's subset: CD45RA+ positively selected. The TCR sequence derives from a man aged 25 to 40 in good health. The CDR3 reads CASSYKGPGPYGYTF. DNA of the CDR3: TGTGCCAGCAGCTATAAGGGACCAGGGCCTTACGGCTACACCTTC.